These 20 T cell receptor beta chains share one sample of origin, sequenced in a study of cytomegalovirus exposure and HLA in healthy donors. The PCR employed 60 Vbeta primers together with 13 Jbeta primers. Clones were sequenced by immunoSEQ multiplex PCR, and TCRdb holds only the in-frame ones, with some missing. Among about 140,000 clones, 70% to 85% were seen once, and the ten largest hold approximately 1.5%. The sample consisted of PBMCs. The receptors stem from a man aged 25 to 40 in good health and CMV-seropositive.

This chain connects TRBV28 to TRBJ2-5, with 8 bases identical to TRBD1. The J call may be faulty, since TRBJ2-7 better matches the DNA end. CDR1 and CDR2 (germline): MDHEN, SYDVKM. The CDR3 runs to 14 residues. CDR3: CASRKQGGNYEQYF. The CDR3 DNA reads as TGTGCCAGCAGAAAACAGGGGGGCAACTACGAGCAGTACTTC.

This chain connects TRBV19 to TRBJ2-3; 9 bases align to TRBD2. Germline CDR1 is LNHDA and CDR2 is SQIVND (reference sequence). V was pared by 7 bases and J by 1 base, with 6 bases of the junction left unmatched. The CDR3 is 15 residues long. CDR3 DNA sequence: TGTGCCAGTACCCAGGTAGCGGGAGGCACAGATACGCAGTATTTT. Residues: CASTQVAGGTDTQYF.

The gene calls are TRBV7-9 and TRBJ1-4; 10 bases match TRBD1. CDR1 and CDR2 from the germline V gene are SEHNR and FQNEAQ (reference sequence). CDR3 length equals 15 residues. V was pared by 4 bases and J by 8 bases, with 7 bases of the junction left unmatched. The DNA of the CDR3 is TGTGCCAGCAGCTCTCCGACAGGGGGCCGGGAAAAACTGTTTTTT. This encodes CASSSPTGGREKLFF.

This clone showed up just once. This chain joins TRBV28 and TRBJ2-7, with 7 bases fitting TRBD1. J was trimmed by 6 bases and V by 5 bases; bases with no gene match: 7. This CDR3 spans 13 amino acids. Germline lookup yields CDR1 MDHEN and CDR2 SYDVKM. The CDR3 DNA reads as TGTGCCAGCAGTAACAGGGGATTGGGCGAGCAGTACTTC. Translation gives CASSNRGLGEQYF.

V gene TRBV5-4 combines with J gene TRBJ2-1, with 9 bases aligning to TRBD1. Germline V gene data show CDR1 as SGHNT and CDR2 as YYREEE (reference sequence). The CDR3 spans 18 residues. J lost 7 bases, V lost 3 bases, and 17 bases had no gene match. This CDR3 reads CASSWGQGRGRRLNEQFF. DNA of the CDR3: TGTGCCAGCAGCTGGGGACAGGGACGGGGTAGACGATTGAATGAGCAGTTCTTC.

V gene TRBV2 combines with J gene TRBJ2-4, with D possibly TRBD1 on 5 matching bases. The V end lost 3 bases, the J end lost 5 bases, and 5 bases lay between the germline ends. This CDR3 contains 12 residues. Germline CDR1 and CDR2: SNHLY and FYNNEI. In DNA, the CDR3 is TGTGCCAGCAGTGAGACAGAAAACATTCAGTACTTC. Its translation: CASSETENIQYF.

The V gene is TRBV19, the J gene TRBJ2-2, with 7 bases that match TRBD1. V shed 6 bases, J shed 1 base, and the junction held 8 bases outside the gene matches. The CDR3 sequence is 16 residues long. CDR1 is LNHDA, CDR2 SQIVND, per germline (reference sequence). Here the CDR3 DNA reads TGTGCCAGTAGGGGGACCCGGGACAGGAACACCGGGGAGCTGTTTTTT. Protein sequence: CASRGTRDRNTGELFF.

This clone was seen only once. The chain links TRBV28 to TRBJ2-5, with TRBD2 matching 8 bases. Trimming took 3 bases from V and 7 from J; bases not matched to a gene: 1. The germline CDR1 and CDR2 sequences are MDHEN and SYDVKM. This CDR3 spans 12 amino acids. DNA of the CDR3: TGTGCCAGCAGTTTCGGGGGGGGGACCCAGTACTTC. Its protein product is CASSFGGGTQYF.

The J gene is TRBJ2-1, the V gene TRBV5-1; 9 bases map to TRBD1. With 7 bases clipped from V and 6 bases from J, the junction kept 11 bases outside the gene matches. Germline loops: CDR1 SGHRS, CDR2 YFSETQ. The CDR3 covers 15 residues. CDR3 in amino acids: CASANRGRVSNEQFF. As DNA, the CDR3 is TGCGCCAGCGCCAACAGGGGGCGAGTGAGCAATGAGCAGTTCTTC.

The rearrangement links TRBV7-8 to TRBJ1-2; D might be TRBD1 (6 bases). The CDR3 has 17 residues. The germline V gene has CDR1 SGHVS and CDR2 FQNEAQ. Deletions cut 6 bases from V and 4 bases from J, with 24 bases between. CDR3 region: CASSYGGTTGRGYGYTF. The DNA for the CDR3 is TGTGCCAGCAGTTACGGGGGGACCACAGGGAGGGGCTATGGCTACACCTTC.

J is TRBJ2-3 and V is TRBV4-2; 9 bases are shared with TRBD2. Unmatched junction bases numbered 8, after V lost 0 bases and J lost 4 bases. In germline, CDR1 is LGHNA, CDR2 YNFKEQ. The CDR3 extends over 17 amino acids. In nucleotides, the CDR3 is TGTGCCAGCAGCCAAGATGGGAGCGGGGGGCCCTCAGATACGCAGTATTTT. Translating gives CASSQDGSGGPSDTQYF.

The V call is TRBV13, the J call TRBJ1-2; 10 nucleotides match TRBD1. The V and J ends lost 3 bases and 2 bases, in that order; junction bases with no gene match: 9. This CDR3 spans 17 amino acids. The germline V gene encodes CDR1 PRHDT and CDR2 FYEKMQ (reference sequence). This CDR3 reads CASSFPSGTGDNYGYTF. Written as DNA, the CDR3 is TGTGCCAGCAGCTTTCCGAGCGGGACAGGGGACAACTATGGCTACACCTTC.

The CDR3 sequence is CASSLDSIYNSPLHF. The CDR3 nucleotides read TGTGCCAGCAGCCTCGACAGCATCTATAATTCACCCCTCCACTTT. The V gene is TRBV9, the J gene TRBJ1-6; possible D gene TRBD1, 5 bases. This CDR3 region has 15 residues. The ends were cut back, 4 bases at V and 3 bases at J, with 11 bases in the middle. Germline V gene sequence: CDR1 SGDLS, CDR2 YYNGEE.

V usage is TRBV6-1 and J usage is TRBJ2-5; D is unresolved. The J call may be incorrect, as the DNA end agrees better with TRBJ2-7. Per the germline V gene, CDR1 is MNHNS and CDR2 is SASEGT. The CDR3 has 12 residues. In DNA form, the CDR3 reads TGTGCCAGCAGTGAACAATTCTACGAGCAGTACTTC. Amino acid sequence: CASSEQFYEQYF.

This chain links TRBV5-6 with TRBJ1-2; possibly TRBD1 for D (6 bases). Trimming shortened V by 4 bases and J by 8 bases, and 18 bases separated the two germline ends. The CDR3 runs 14 residues. Germline assignment: CDR1 SGHDT and CDR2 YYEEEE. The CDR3 nucleotides are TGTGCCAGCAGCCGCACTTTCAGGGGCCGGGGCTACACCTTC. Protein product: CASSRTFRGRGYTF.

The chain employs TRBV12-2 and TRBJ2-3; TRBD2 was called by the table and not checked on the DNA. TRBV12-2 is designated a pseudogene. The CDR3 length is 20 residues. The CDR3 DNA is TGTGCAAGTCGCCCTTTAGGGGGGTGCGGGAGGGCCGGTTTATCAGATACGCAGTATTTT. Translation: CASRPLGGCGRAGLSDTQYF.

The CDR3 DNA sequence: TGTGCCAGCAGCCCTAGAGGGACAGGGATCTACGAGCAGTACTTC. Translation gives CASSPRGTGIYEQYF. The rearrangement uses TRBV6-5 and TRBJ2-7, with TRBD1 identical over 9 bases. This CDR3 contains 15 residues. Losses at the gene ends were 6 bases for V and 3 bases for J; bases not matched to a gene: 9. Germline assignment: CDR1 MNHEY and CDR2 SVGAGI.

The chain links TRBV19 to TRBJ2-6; D is unresolved. The germline gives CDR1 LNHDA, CDR2 SQIVND (reference sequence). This CDR3 has 15 residues. V shed 5 bases and J shed 0 bases, with 8 bases lying between them. The CDR3 DNA reads as TGTGCCAGTAGTCCCCAGGTCTCTGGGGCCAACGTCCTGACTTTC. Its translation: CASSPQVSGANVLTF.

This clone was detected once. The V and J genes are TRBV11-2 and TRBJ2-7; possible D gene TRBD1, 6 bases. The CDR3 loop spans 14 amino acids. The germline V and J ends were trimmed by 1 base and 3 bases, with 10 bases remaining between them. The germline V gene has CDR1 SGHAT and CDR2 FQNNGV. For the CDR3, the DNA is TGTGCCAGCAGCTTAGGGGACATATTCTACGAGCAGTACTTC. Amino acids: CASSLGDIFYEQYF. Full variable domain (outside the CDR3, taken from reference TRBV11-2 and TRBJ2-7): EAGVAQSPRYKIIEKRQSVAFWCNPISGHATLYWYQQILGQGPKLLIQFQNNGVVDDSQLPKDRFSAERLKGVDSTLKIQPAKLEDSAVYLCASSLGDIFYEQYFGPGTRLTVT.

The rearrangement joins TRBV5-1 to TRBJ1-2; 8 bases are a match to TRBD1. Germline CDR1 reads SGHRS; CDR2 reads YFSETQ. V shed 4 bases, J shed 6 bases, and the junction held 5 bases outside the gene matches. The CDR3 loop spans 13 amino acids. For the CDR3, the DNA is TGCGCCAGCAGCGTACAGGGGGAGGATGGCTACACCTTC. Translating gives CASSVQGEDGYTF.